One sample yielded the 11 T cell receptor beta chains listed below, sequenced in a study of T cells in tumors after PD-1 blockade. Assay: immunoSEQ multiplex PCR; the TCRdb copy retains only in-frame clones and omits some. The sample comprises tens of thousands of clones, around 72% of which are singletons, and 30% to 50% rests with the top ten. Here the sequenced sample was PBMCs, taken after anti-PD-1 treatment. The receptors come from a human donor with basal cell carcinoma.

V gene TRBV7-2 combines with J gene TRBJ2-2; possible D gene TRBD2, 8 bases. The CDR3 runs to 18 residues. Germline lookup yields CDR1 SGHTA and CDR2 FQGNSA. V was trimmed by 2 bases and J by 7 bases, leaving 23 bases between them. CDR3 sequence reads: CASSLKGAVSGIDGELFF. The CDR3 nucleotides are TGTGCCAGCAGCTTAAAGGGGGCCGTTAGCGGGATTGACGGGGAGCTGTTTTTT.

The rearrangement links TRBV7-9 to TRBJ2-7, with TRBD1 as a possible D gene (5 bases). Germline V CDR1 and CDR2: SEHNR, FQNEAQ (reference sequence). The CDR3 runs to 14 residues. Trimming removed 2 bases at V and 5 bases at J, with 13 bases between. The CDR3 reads CASSLRAGLHEQYF. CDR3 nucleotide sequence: TGTGCCAGCAGCTTACGAGCAGGGCTACACGAGCAGTACTTC.

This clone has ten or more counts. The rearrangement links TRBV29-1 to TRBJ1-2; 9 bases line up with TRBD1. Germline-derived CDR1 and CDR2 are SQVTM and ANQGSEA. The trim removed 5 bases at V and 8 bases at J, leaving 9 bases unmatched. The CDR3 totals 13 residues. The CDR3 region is CSVNLQGARGYTF. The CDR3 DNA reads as TGCAGCGTTAATCTACAGGGGGCGCGGGGCTACACCTTC.

The CDR3 spells CASSRQEGTSNQPQHF. As DNA, the CDR3 is TGTGCCAGCAGCCGACAGGAAGGGACCTCCAATCAGCCCCAGCATTTT. The chain links TRBV3-1 (or the pseudogene TRBV3-2) to TRBJ1-5, with D perhaps TRBD1 (6 bases). Germline assignment: CDR1 LGHDT and CDR2 YNNKEL (reference sequence). Trimming took off 4 bases at V and 3 bases at J, with 16 bases between the two ends. This CDR3 has 16 residues.

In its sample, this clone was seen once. CDR3: CASSTQTSHSPYTDTQYF. CDR3 in DNA: TGTGCCAGTAGTACGCAGACCTCTCACAGCCCCTACACAGATACGCAGTATTTT. The chain recombines TRBV19 with TRBJ2-3; D remains ambiguous. Germline lookup yields CDR1 LNHDA and CDR2 SQIVND (reference sequence). There are 18 residues in the CDR3. V lost 4 bases and J 2 bases, leaving 22 bases between the germline ends.

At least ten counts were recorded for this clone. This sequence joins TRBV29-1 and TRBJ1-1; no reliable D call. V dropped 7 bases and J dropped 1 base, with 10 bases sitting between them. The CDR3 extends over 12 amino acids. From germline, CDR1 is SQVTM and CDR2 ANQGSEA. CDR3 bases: TGCAGCGCAACATTCGCGAACACTGAAGCTTTCTTT. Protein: CSATFANTEAFF.

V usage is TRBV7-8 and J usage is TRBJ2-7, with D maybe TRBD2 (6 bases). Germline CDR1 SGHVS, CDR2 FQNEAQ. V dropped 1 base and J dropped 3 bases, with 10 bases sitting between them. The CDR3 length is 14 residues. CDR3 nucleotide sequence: TGTGCCAGCAGCTTAGGTCCGGGGGACTACGAGCAGTACTTC. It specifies CASSLGPGDYEQYF.

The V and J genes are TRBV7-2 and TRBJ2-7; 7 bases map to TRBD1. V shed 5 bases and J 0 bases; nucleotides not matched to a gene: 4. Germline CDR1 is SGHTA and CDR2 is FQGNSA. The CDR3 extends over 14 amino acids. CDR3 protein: CASSLQGYSYEQYF. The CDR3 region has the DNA TGTGCCAGCAGCCTACAGGGGTACTCCTACGAGCAGTACTTC. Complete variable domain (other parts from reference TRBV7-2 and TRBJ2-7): GAGVSQSPSNKVTEKGKDVELRCDPISGHTALYWYRQSLGQGLEFLIYFQGNSAPDKSGLPSDRFSAERTGGSVSTLTIQRTQQEDSAVYLCASSLQGYSYEQYFGPGTRLTVT.

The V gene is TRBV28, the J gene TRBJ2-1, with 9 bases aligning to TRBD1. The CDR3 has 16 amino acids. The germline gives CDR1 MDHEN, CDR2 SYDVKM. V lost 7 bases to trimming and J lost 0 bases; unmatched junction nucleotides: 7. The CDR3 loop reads CASIPGTGSSYNEQFF. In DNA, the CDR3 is TGTGCCAGCATCCCAGGGACAGGGAGCTCCTACAATGAGCAGTTCTTC.

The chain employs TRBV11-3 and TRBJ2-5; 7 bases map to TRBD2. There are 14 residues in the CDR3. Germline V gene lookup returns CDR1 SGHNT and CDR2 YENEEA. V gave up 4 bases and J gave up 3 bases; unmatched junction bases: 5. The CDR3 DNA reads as TGTGCCAGCAGCTCCCGGGCGGGAGAAGAGACCCAGTACTTC. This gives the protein CASSSRAGEETQYF.

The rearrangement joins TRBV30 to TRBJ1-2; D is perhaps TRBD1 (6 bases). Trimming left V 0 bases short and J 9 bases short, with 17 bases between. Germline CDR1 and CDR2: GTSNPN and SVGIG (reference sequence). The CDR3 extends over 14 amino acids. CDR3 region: CAWSVRGGASRYTF. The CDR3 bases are TGTGCCTGGAGTGTCCGTGGGGGGGCAAGCCGCTACACCTTC.